One sample yielded the 22 T cell receptor beta chains listed below, sequenced in a study of T cell repertoires in cytomegalovirus infection. What these receptors recognize is not known. TCRdb fed the reads into MiXCR, producing one record per CDR3 protein. The data hold roughly 110,000 distinct CDR3 sequences, with over 25% observed a single time. The material was CD8+ T cells from cultured PBMCs, obtained from culture after CMV antigen stimulation. Receptors were obtained from a human donor in good health (CMV status not recorded). Some clones in this sample may be carry-over from other donors' samples.

The table lists this clonotype with a few counts. CDR3 sequence (DNA): TGTGCCAGCAGCTTACGGAGGAATCGCACCGGGGAGCTGTTTTTT. Its protein product is CASSLRRNRTGELFF. The chain uses TRBV7-4 and TRBJ2-2; possibly TRBD2 for D (5 bases). V was trimmed by 2 bases and J by 4 bases, leaving 11 bases between them. This CDR3 has 15 amino acids. Germline V gene sequence: CDR1 SGHVT, CDR2 SQSDAQ.

Only a few counts were recorded for this clonotype. The V gene is TRBV6-2 or TRBV6-3, the J gene TRBJ2-7; 8 bases line up with TRBD2. V gave up 2 bases and J gave up 3 bases; unmatched junction bases: 6. In germline, CDR1 is MNHEY, CDR2 SVGEGT. The CDR3 totals 15 residues. The CDR3 spells CASSYLSGTNYEQYF. CDR3 nucleotides: TGTGCCAGCAGTTACCTTAGCGGGACTAACTACGAGCAGTACTTC.

Only a few counts were recorded for this clonotype. The CDR3: CASSEGGTPTGEQYF. The CDR3 region has the DNA TGTGCCAGCAGTGAAGGCGGGACACCGACCGGCGAGCAGTACTTC. This sequence joins TRBV6-1 and TRBJ2-7; either TRBD1 or TRBD2 may supply D (6 bases each). Looked up from germline, CDR1 is MNHNS and CDR2 is SASEGT. V gave up 1 base and J gave up 6 bases, with 16 bases separating them. The CDR3 extends over 15 amino acids.

This chain joins TRBV15 and TRBJ2-3, with D perhaps given as TRBD1 or TRBD2 (6 bases each). Looked up from germline, CDR1 is LNHNV and CDR2 is YYDKDF (reference sequence). The V and J ends lost 1 base and 5 bases respectively, with 10 bases between them. The CDR3 is made up of 14 amino acids. CDR3 DNA sequence: TGTGCCACCAGCAGAGGAAGGGGGGAAGATACGCAGTATTTT. It yields the protein CATSRGRGEDTQYF.

This rearrangement joins TRBV12-3 or TRBV12-4 to TRBJ2-2, with 9 bases fitting TRBD1. The CDR3 has 18 amino acids. Unmatched junction bases numbered 16, after V lost 4 bases and J lost 7 bases. The chain's CDR3 is CASSSLGTGTHSYGELFF. In DNA form, the CDR3 reads TGTGCCAGCAGTTCACTCGGGACAGGGACCCATTCATACGGGGAGCTGTTTTTT.

The rearrangement uses TRBV7-9 and TRBJ2-3, with D possibly being TRBD1 (6 bases). CDR3 length equals 17 residues. Deletions cut 3 bases from V and 6 bases from J, with 22 bases between. Looked up from germline, CDR1 is SEHNR and CDR2 is FQNEAQ (reference sequence). The CDR3 loop is CASSLNFGGATSDTQYF. CDR3 nucleotide sequence: TGTGCCAGCAGCTTGAATTTTGGGGGCGCGACGTCTGATACGCAGTATTTT.

This clonotype was detected ten times or more. The J gene is TRBJ2-6, the V gene TRBV7-9; D call uncertain. V was trimmed by 5 bases and J by 4 bases, leaving 15 bases between them. Germline-derived CDR1 and CDR2 are SEHNR and FQNEAQ (reference sequence). The CDR3 runs to 16 residues. The CDR3 sequence is CASSQRTPAGANVLTF. The DNA of the CDR3 is TGTGCCAGCAGCCAGCGTACCCCCGCGGGGGCCAACGTCCTGACTTTC.

The chain combines TRBV6-1 with TRBJ2-2; D may be TRBD1 or TRBD2 (5 bases each). The length of the CDR3 is 11 residues. Germline CDR1 MNHNS, CDR2 SASEGT. Deletions cut 8 bases from V and 8 bases from J, with 9 bases between. The chain's CDR3 is CASQGVGELFF. The CDR3 DNA reads TGTGCCAGCCAGGGAGTAGGGGAGCTGTTTTTT.

The V call is TRBV5-5, the J call TRBJ2-5; 12 bases map to TRBD1. The ends lost 4 bases at V and 4 bases at J; junction bases unmatched: 8. Germline V gives CDR1 SGHKS, CDR2 YYEKEE (reference sequence). The CDR3 is 16 residues long. CDR3 bases: TGTGCCAGCAGCAACCTGGGACAGGGGGCCGGAGAGACCCAGTACTTC. The encoded protein is CASSNLGQGAGETQYF.

This clonotype was seen a handful of times. The chain combines TRBV7-8 with TRBJ2-1; 12 bases agree with TRBD2. The CDR3 consists of 15 residues. Germline V CDR1 and CDR2: SGHVS, FQNEAQ. V gave up 7 bases and J gave up 6 bases; unmatched junction bases: 7. The CDR3 DNA reads as TGTGCCAGCAATCAAGGACTAGCGGGGTTCAATGAGCAGTTCTTC. This encodes CASNQGLAGFNEQFF.

J is TRBJ2-7 and V is TRBV20-1; 15 bases match TRBD2. The germline CDR1 and CDR2 sequences are DFQATT and SNEGSKA (reference sequence). The CDR3 sequence is 15 residues long. Trimming at V came to 3 bases and at J to 3 bases, leaving 3 bases not matched to a gene. Here the CDR3 DNA reads TGCAGTGCTAGGGGGGGACTAGCGGGGGGCTACGAGCAGTACTTC. Translation: CSARGGLAGGYEQYF.

Only a few counts were recorded for this clonotype. This chain uses TRBV2 with TRBJ1-1; D is perhaps TRBD1 (5 bases). Germline V gene lookup returns CDR1 SNHLY and CDR2 FYNNEI. V was cut by 8 bases and J by 0 bases, with 10 bases left in between. The CDR3 consists of 13 residues. CDR3 in DNA: TGTGCCAGCCGGGGCAGGCTGAACACTGAAGCTTTCTTT. This gives the protein CASRGRLNTEAFF. The variable domain in full, completed from reference TRBV2 and TRBJ1-1, reads EPEVTQTPSHQVTQMGQEVILRCVPISNHLYFYWYRQILGQKVEFLVSFYNNEISEKSEIFDDQFSVERPDGSNFTLKIRSTKLEDSAMYFCASRGRLNTEAFFGQGTRLTVV.

A few counts support this clonotype. The rearrangement joins TRBV27 to TRBJ2-1, with a possible D match to TRBD1 (6 bases). The CDR3 loop spans 14 amino acids. V shed 1 base and J shed 5 bases, with 9 bases lying between them. Germline-derived CDR1 and CDR2 are MNHEY and SMNVEV (reference sequence). The CDR3 spells CASSLFPGDNEQFF. Written as DNA, the CDR3 is TGTGCCAGCAGTTTATTTCCAGGGGACAATGAGCAGTTCTTC.

This clonotype came up a few times. The chain recombines TRBV2 with TRBJ1-1; D gene ambiguous. Germline CDR1 and CDR2: SNHLY and FYNNEI. The CDR3 loop spans 14 amino acids. V dropped 5 bases and J dropped 6 bases, with 16 bases sitting between them. The CDR3 nucleotides are TGTGCCAGCAGTTCCCGGGGTTTTGGACCTGAAGCTTTCTTT. Amino acid sequence: CASSSRGFGPEAFF. The full variable domain, in which reference TRBV2 and TRBJ1-1 provide the parts outside the CDR3, is EPEVTQTPSHQVTQMGQEVILRCVPISNHLYFYWYRQILGQKVEFLVSFYNNEISEKSEIFDDQFSVERPDGSNFTLKIRSTKLEDSAMYFCASSSRGFGPEAFFGQGTRLTVV.

The chain has TRBV5-1 and TRBJ2-1; tentative D call: TRBD1 (5 bases). With 0 bases removed from V and 4 bases from J, the gap between germline ends came to 11 bases. The CDR3 runs 15 residues. From germline, CDR1 is SGHRS and CDR2 YFSETQ. The CDR3, as DNA: TGCGCCAGCAGCTTGGGAAGGGGATTTTACAATGAGCAGTTCTTC. Amino acid sequence: CASSLGRGFYNEQFF.

This clonotype turned up a few times. V and J are TRBV4-2 and TRBJ1-5; D unresolved. CDR1 LGHNA and CDR2 YNFKEQ come from the germline V gene. The CDR3 sequence is 15 residues long. V was cut by 1 base and J by 3 bases, with 10 bases left in between. CDR3 nucleotide sequence: TGTGCCAGCAGCCAAGGCCAGACTCTCAATCAGCCCCAGCATTTT. Amino acid sequence: CASSQGQTLNQPQHF.

The sample holds a few counts of this clonotype. This rearrangement joins TRBV7-2 to TRBJ1-3; D not certain. Germline CDR1 SGHTA, CDR2 FQGNSA. The V and J ends lost 4 bases and 4 bases respectively, with 14 bases between them. The CDR3 covers 15 residues. The DNA for the CDR3 is TGTGCCAGCAGCTCGGGAAATCGTCGCGGAAACACCATATATTTT. This translates into CASSSGNRRGNTIYF. The whole variable domain, remainder taken from reference TRBV7-2 and TRBJ1-3, is GAGVSQSPSNKVTEKGKDVELRCDPISGHTALYWYRQSLGQGLEFLIYFQGNSAPDKSGLPSDRFSAERTGGSVSTLTIQRTQQEDSAVYLCASSSGNRRGNTIYFGEGSWLTVV.

This clonotype has only a few counts. This chain joins TRBV7-9 and TRBJ1-4, with D tentatively TRBD1 (5 bases). The length of the CDR3 is 12 residues. Germline V CDR1 and CDR2: SEHNR, FQNEAQ (reference sequence). Deletions cut 11 bases from V and 7 bases from J, with 14 bases between. CDR3 loop: CAGRGVGEKLFF. The CDR3 DNA follows: TGTGCCGGGAGGGGCGTTGGTGAAAAACTGTTTTTT.

The sample holds a few counts of this clonotype. The chain couples TRBV28 to TRBJ2-1; 12 nucleotides line up with TRBD2. Germline V lookup: CDR1 MDHEN, CDR2 SYDVKM. With V trimmed by 3 bases and J by 3 bases, 27 bases remained unmatched. This CDR3 comprises 24 residues. The CDR3 nucleotides read TGTGCCAGCAGTTTCCAAACTACTTCCACTAGCGGGGGGACCAGACCCCAGAGCTACAATGAGCAGTTCTTC. It codes for CASSFQTTSTSGGTRPQSYNEQFF.

This clonotype is deemed large (0.1 to 1%). The V gene is TRBV9, the J gene TRBJ1-1, with D unclear. This CDR3 comprises 15 residues. The germline V and J ends were trimmed by 3 bases and 1 base, with 13 bases remaining between them. From germline, CDR1 is SGDLS and CDR2 YYNGEE. Here the CDR3 reads CASSEFSEPNTEAFF. The CDR3 DNA reads TGTGCCAGCAGCGAGTTCTCGGAGCCGAACACTGAAGCTTTCTTT.

The rearrangement joins TRBV3-1 to TRBJ1-1; no reliable D call. V was pared by 0 bases and J by 1 base, with 6 bases between. CDR1 is LGHDT, CDR2 YNNKEL, per germline (reference sequence). There are 14 residues in the CDR3. CDR3 protein: CASSQDEKNTEAFF. DNA for the CDR3: TGTGCCAGCAGCCAAGATGAGAAGAACACTGAAGCTTTCTTT.

This clonotype was observed many times. The chain uses TRBV7-8 and TRBJ1-1; unclear D gene. CDR1 and CDR2 (germline): SGHVS, FQNEAQ. With 1 base removed from V and 2 bases from J, the gap between germline ends came to 29 bases. This CDR3 is built from 21 residues. CDR3 bases: TGTGCCAGCAGCTTAGTCAGGTGGCAGGCCGCCTCATTGACTAAAAACACTGAAGCTTTCTTT. This encodes CASSLVRWQAASLTKNTEAFF.